This T cell receptor (beta chain) was retrieved from a study of CD8 T cells in Susac syndrome. With random hexamers, reverse transcription was performed on roughly 0.5 to 1 ug of RNA. Multiplex immunoSEQ PCR targeted 54 Vbeta and 13 Jbeta TCR beta segments. MiXCR, applied by TCRdb to the immunoSEQ multiplex PCR reads, yields one record per CDR3 protein. The data contain about 210,000 distinct CDR3 sequences, approximately 93% of them seen just once; the ten biggest clones take up approximately 0.098%. The CDR3 runs to 16 residues. Germline CDR1 is KGHDR and CDR2 is SFDVKD. After removal of 4 bases from V and 4 bases from J, the junction contained 8 bases not matched to a gene.

The origin of this receptor is a human donor in good health. The chain employs TRBV24-1 and TRBJ2-1; 8 bases are a match to TRBD1. The sample consisted of CD4+ T cells from PBMCs. DNA of the CDR3: TGTGCCACCAGTGAACCCGGGACAGGTTCTTACAATGAGCAGTTCTTC. It yields the protein CATSEPGTGSYNEQFF.